This T cell receptor beta chain stems from a study of cytotoxic CD8 clonotypes in ibrutinib-treated CLL. About the research overall: IGHV unmutated 17 to 18; relapsed/refractory around twelve; treatment-naive some 14.

Data came from immunoSEQ multiplex PCR; TCRdb stores just in-frame clones and leaves some out. Of approximately 67,000 clones listed, 75% to 85% are singletons. Germline-derived CDR1 and CDR2 are LNHNV and YYDKDF (reference sequence). Trimming removed 5 bases from V and 1 base from J, with 10 bases in between. The CDR3 sequence is 14 residues long. The clonotype was recovered from a human donor with chronic lymphocytic leukemia. The V and J genes are TRBV15 and TRBJ2-3; D remains unclear. The sequenced sample was PBMCs, obtained at disease progression, from a patient treated with ibrutinib. CDR3 sequence reads: CATSWESGTDTQYF. The CDR3 region has the DNA TGTGCCACCAGCTGGGAATCGGGCACAGATACGCAGTATTTT.